This T cell receptor (beta chain) was identified during a study of CD8 T cells in Susac syndrome. Across the study: Active disease was present in about six of the sequenced Susac syndrome patients, and remission in 8 or 9. Each patient with Susac syndrome, at the time of blood draw, was therapy-naive, on corticosteroids, or on intravenous immunoglobulin alone.

Germline loops: CDR1 MGHRA, CDR2 YSYEKL. V lost 1 base and J lost 2, with 15 bases in between. The CDR3 covers 16 residues. Random hexamers primed reverse transcription of roughly 0.5 to 1 ug RNA. TCRdb re-called the immunoSEQ multiplex PCR reads with MiXCR, one entry per CDR3 protein. In the table there are roughly 220,000 distinct CDR3 sequences, 85% to 95% of which are singletons. Blood CD8+ and CD4+ T cells underwent high-throughput TCR beta sequencing. The sequenced sample consisted of CD4+ T cells from PBMCs. The sequence was collected from a human donor with Susac syndrome. The chain employs TRBV4-1 and TRBJ2-7; perhaps TRBD2 as D (6 bases). The CDR3 coding sequence is TGCGCCAGCAGCCAAGCCGGGCAGGGACTTACCTACGAGCAGTACTTC. Its translation is CASSQAGQGLTYEQYF.